This T cell receptor (beta chain) was obtained from a study of blood T cell repertoires in COVID-19. Across the whole study: COVID-19 samples collected from the United States, Italy and Spain covered acute and convalescent phases.

TCRdb keeps only in-frame clones here, not all; method: immunoSEQ multiplex PCR. The table shows over 150,000 clones, with more than 75% occurring only once. Deletions cut 6 bases from V and 0 bases from J, with 8 bases between. Germline-derived CDR1 and CDR2 are KGHDR and SFDVKD. The CDR3 covers 14 residues. This clonotype was obtained from a man younger than 35 with acute or convalescent COVID-19. The chain joins TRBV24-1 to TRBJ2-1; no clear D. The sequenced sample consisted of peripheral blood. Written as DNA, the CDR3 is TGTGCCACCAGTCCTCCGAGCTCCTACAATGAGCAGTTCTTC. Its translation: CATSPPSSYNEQFF.